These T cell receptor beta chains were read from a single sample in a study of cytomegalovirus exposure and HLA in healthy donors. Produced via immunoSEQ multiplex PCR; TCRdb's table is partial and in-frame only. This sample carries around 130,000 clones, approximately 80% of them seen once, and the ten largest clones take approximately 4%. Sequenced input: PBMCs. The origin of the receptors is a woman aged 40 to 50 in good health and CMV-seronegative. CDR3s include the opening cysteine and the closing phenylalanine or tryptophan. D genes are given only for firm matches. Where a row states a size, it is once, few, many or the class of an expanded clone; other rows omit it.

V: TRBV7-8; size: .; J: TRBJ2-1; D: TRBD2; length: 13; DNA: TGTGCCAGCAGCTTAGGAAGGACTAGCCTATTGTTCTTC; CDR3: CASSLGRTSLLFF
V: TRBV5-4; size: .; J: TRBJ2-7; D: TRBD2; length: 14; DNA: TGTGCCAGCACCAGCGGGGATGCACCCTACGAGCAGTACTTC; CDR3: CASTSGDAPYEQYF
V: TRBV19; size: .; J: TRBJ1-3; D: .; length: 16; DNA: TGTGCCAGTAGTACTTTTTTGGGGGCGCGCGGAAACACCATATATTTT; CDR3: CASSTFLGARGNTIYF
V: TRBV4-2; size: .; J: TRBJ1-4; D: TRBD1; length: 16; DNA: TGTGCCAGCAGCCAAGAATCGGGGACAGGGATAGGAAAACTGTTTTTT; CDR3: CASSQESGTGIGKLFF
V: TRBV6-8; size: .; J: TRBJ2-3; D: .; length: 15; DNA: TGTGCCAGCAGTTACGGGAGGCCAACGGTAGATACGCAGTATTTT; CDR3: CASSYGRPTVDTQYF
V: TRBV2; size: .; J: TRBJ2-7; D: TRBD1; length: 16; DNA: TGTGCCAGCAGTGAAGCCGGACGGACAGGCACCTACGAGCAGTACTTC; CDR3: CASSEAGRTGTYEQYF
V: TRBV28; size: .; J: TRBJ2-7; D: TRBD1; length: 13; DNA: TGTGCCACCGACAGGGGGAGGAACTACGAGCAGTACTTC; CDR3: CATDRGRNYEQYF
V: TRBV15; size: .; J: TRBJ2-3; D: TRBD2; length: 17; DNA: TGTGCCACCAGCAGGATAGTAGGGACTAGCAGGCCAAATACGCAGTATTTT; CDR3: CATSRIVGTSRPNTQYF
V: TRBV5-1; size: .; J: TRBJ1-5; D: .; length: 15; DNA: TGCGCCAGCAGCTTGGGGGGGACGGGGGGTCAGCCCCAGCATTTT; CDR3: CASSLGGTGGQPQHF
V: TRBV28; size: .; J: TRBJ2-7; D: .; length: 14; DNA: TGTGCCAGCAGTTTAACGGCAGGGGCGAACGAGCAGTACTTC; CDR3: CASSLTAGANEQYF
V: TRBV7-2; size: once; J: TRBJ2-7; D: .; length: 15; DNA: TGTGCCAGCAGCTTAGGTCCAGTCGGAACTATCGAGCAGTACTTC; CDR3: CASSLGPVGTIEQYF
V: TRBV5-1; size: .; J: TRBJ1-6; D: TRBD1; length: 16; DNA: TGCGCCACCCACAGGGGGCTATACTCCTATAATTCACCCCTCCACTTT; CDR3: CATHRGLYSYNSPLHF
V: TRBV19; size: .; J: TRBJ2-1; D: .; length: 13; DNA: TGTGCCAGTAGGATCCAGGGGGGAAACGAGCAGTTCTTC; CDR3: CASRIQGGNEQFF
V: TRBV27; size: once; J: TRBJ2-4; D: TRBD1; length: 18; DNA: TGTGCCAGCAGTTCCTACTCCCGACAGGGGCCGGCCAAAAACATTCAGTACTTC; CDR3: CASSSYSRQGPAKNIQYF
V: TRBV2; size: .; J: TRBJ1-5; D: .; length: 17; DNA: TGTGCCAGCAGTGGATACGGGGGGTTCAATAGCAATCAGCCCCAGCATTTT; CDR3: CASSGYGGFNSNQPQHF
V: TRBV4-3; size: .; J: TRBJ2-5; D: .; length: 16; DNA: TGCGCCAGCAGCCAAGATTGGGCGGGGGCCCAAGAGACCCAGTACTTC; CDR3: CASSQDWAGAQETQYF
V: TRBV25-1; size: .; J: TRBJ1-1; D: .; length: 13; DNA: TGTGCCAGCAGCGACAATTTGAACACTGAAGCTTTCTTT; CDR3: CASSDNLNTEAFF
V: TRBV5-6; size: .; J: TRBJ2-5; D: TRBD1; length: 16; DNA: TGTGCCAGCAGCTTTCTGGGGACAGGGGAGGAAGAGACCCAGTACTTC; CDR3: CASSFLGTGEEETQYF
V: TRBV4-2; size: .; J: TRBJ2-1; D: .; length: 17; DNA: TGTGCCAGCAGCCCCACCTCTCTGACAGACTCCTACAATGAGCAGTTCTTC; CDR3: CASSPTSLTDSYNEQFF
V: TRBV5-1; size: .; J: TRBJ2-1; D: TRBD2; length: 15; DNA: TGCGCCAGCAGTTCTAGCGGGAGCTCCTACAATGAGCAGTTCTTC; CDR3: CASSSSGSSYNEQFF
V: TRBV6-6; size: .; J: TRBJ2-4; D: .; length: 15; DNA: TGTGCCAGCAGTTCCAGGGCTCTAGCCAAAAACATTCAGTACTTC; CDR3: CASSSRALAKNIQYF
V: TRBV12-2; size: .; J: TRBJ2-7; D: .; length: 13; DNA: TGTGCAAGTCGCTTAGCCAGGGGGCAAGAGCAGTACTTC; CDR3: CASRLARGQEQYF
V: TRBV5-4; size: few; J: TRBJ2-3; D: .; length: 15; DNA: TGTGCCAGCAGTATACGGGACACGAACACAGATACGCAGTATTTT; CDR3: CASSIRDTNTDTQYF
V: TRBV19; size: .; J: TRBJ2-2; D: TRBD2; length: 14; DNA: TGTGCCAGTAGTCGGGAGGGAAACACCGGGGAGCTGTTTTTT; CDR3: CASSREGNTGELFF
V: TRBV23-1; size: .; J: TRBJ2-6; D: .; length: 17; DNA: TGCGCCAGCAGTCAATCGAGCCAACCCTCTGGGGCCAACGTCCTGACTTTC; CDR3: CASSQSSQPSGANVLTF
V: TRBV2; size: .; J: TRBJ1-1; D: .; length: 13; DNA: TGTGCCAGCGGGAGACAGGTGGGTGCTGAAGCTTTCTTT; CDR3: CASGRQVGAEAFF